This T cell receptor beta chain was identified in a study of CD8 T cells in ankylosing spondylitis. Trimming cost V 2 bases and J 0 bases, with 14 bases left between them. The CDR3 has 16 amino acids. Germline assignment: CDR1 ENHRY and CDR2 SYGVKD. This clonotype was picked up many times. Making the TCR beta libraries involved quantitative 5'-RACE with molecular barcodes. MiXCR was run by TCRdb on the 5' RACE reads, yielding one entry per CDR3 protein. The sample has more than 150,000 distinct CDR3 sequences; roughly 13% are singletons. The sequenced sample was blood, either unsorted or a sorted T cell fraction (not recorded which). This chain links TRBV10-3 with TRBJ2-7, with unresolved D. This clonotype was sampled from a female donor with ankylosing spondylitis or in good health (not recorded which). This chain's CDR3 is CAISERSSWSSYEQYF. The CDR3, as DNA: TGTGCCATCAGTGAGAGAAGCTCTTGGAGCTCCTACGAGCAGTACTTC.